This TCR beta chain was retrieved from a study of T cells and Merkel cell carcinoma outcomes. Only in-frame clones appear in the TCRdb table, and some are missing; sequencing was by immunoSEQ multiplex PCR. The table lists more than 9,500 clones, about 95% of them singletons, with about 0.94% in the top ten. As regards this clone: The antigen remains undetermined.

Study-wide results and caveats: In Merkel cell carcinoma, repertoire and T-cell density reportedly predicted outcomes.

CDR3 length: 14 residues. The V gene's germline CDR1 is SGHAT and CDR2 FQDESV (reference sequence). V lost 8 bases and J lost 0, with 13 bases in between. The TCR originated in a human donor with Merkel cell carcinoma. This rearrangement joins TRBV11-1 to TRBJ1-1; D is uncertain. Material: tumor tissue from Merkel cell carcinoma. In nucleotides, the CDR3 is TGTGCCAGCGCTAAGTTGGGGATGAACACTGAAGCTTTCTTT. Translation: CASAKLGMNTEAFF.